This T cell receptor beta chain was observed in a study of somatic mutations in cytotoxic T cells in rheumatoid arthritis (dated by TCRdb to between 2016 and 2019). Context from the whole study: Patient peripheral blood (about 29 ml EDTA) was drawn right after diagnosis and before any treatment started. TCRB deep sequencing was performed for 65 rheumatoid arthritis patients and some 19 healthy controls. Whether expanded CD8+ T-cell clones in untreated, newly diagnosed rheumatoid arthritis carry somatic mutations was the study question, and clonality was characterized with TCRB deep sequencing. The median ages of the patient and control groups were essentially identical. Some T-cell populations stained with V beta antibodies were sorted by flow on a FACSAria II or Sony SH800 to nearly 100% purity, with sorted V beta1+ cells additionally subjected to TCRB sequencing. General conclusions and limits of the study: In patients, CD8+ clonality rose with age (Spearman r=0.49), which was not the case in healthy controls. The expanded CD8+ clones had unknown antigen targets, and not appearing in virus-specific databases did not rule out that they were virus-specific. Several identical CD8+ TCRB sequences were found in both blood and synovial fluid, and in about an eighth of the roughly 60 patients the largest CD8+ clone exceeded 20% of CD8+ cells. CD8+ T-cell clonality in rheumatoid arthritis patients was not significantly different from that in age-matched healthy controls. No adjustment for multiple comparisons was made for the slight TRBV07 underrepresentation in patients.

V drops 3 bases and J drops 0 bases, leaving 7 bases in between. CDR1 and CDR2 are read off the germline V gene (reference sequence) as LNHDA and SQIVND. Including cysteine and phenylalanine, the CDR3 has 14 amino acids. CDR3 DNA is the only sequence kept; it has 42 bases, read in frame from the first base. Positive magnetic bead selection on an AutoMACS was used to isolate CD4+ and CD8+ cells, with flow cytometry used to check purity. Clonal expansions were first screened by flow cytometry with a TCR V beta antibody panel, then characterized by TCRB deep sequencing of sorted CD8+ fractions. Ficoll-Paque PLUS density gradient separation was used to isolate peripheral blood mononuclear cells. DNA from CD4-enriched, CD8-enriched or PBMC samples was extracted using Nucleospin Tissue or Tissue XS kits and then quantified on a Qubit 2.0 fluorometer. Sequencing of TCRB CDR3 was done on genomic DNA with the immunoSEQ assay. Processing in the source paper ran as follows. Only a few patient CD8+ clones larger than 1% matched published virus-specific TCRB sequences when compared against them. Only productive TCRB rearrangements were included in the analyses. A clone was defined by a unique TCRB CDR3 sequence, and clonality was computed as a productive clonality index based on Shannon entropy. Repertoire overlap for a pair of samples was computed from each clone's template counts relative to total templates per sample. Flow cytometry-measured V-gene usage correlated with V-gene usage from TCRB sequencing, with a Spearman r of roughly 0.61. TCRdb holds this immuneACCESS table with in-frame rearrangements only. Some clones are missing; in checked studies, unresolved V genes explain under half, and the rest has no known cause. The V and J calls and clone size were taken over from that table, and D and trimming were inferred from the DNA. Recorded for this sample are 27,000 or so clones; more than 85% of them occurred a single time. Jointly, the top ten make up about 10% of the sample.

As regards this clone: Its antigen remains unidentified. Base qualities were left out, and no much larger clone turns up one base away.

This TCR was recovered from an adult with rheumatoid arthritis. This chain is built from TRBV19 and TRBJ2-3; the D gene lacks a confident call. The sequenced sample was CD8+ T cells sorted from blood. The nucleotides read TGTGCCAGTAGTATGGATGGGAGCACAGATACGCAGTATTTT. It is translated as CASSMDGSTDTQYF.